Listed below are T cell receptor beta chains from one sample, sequenced in a study of OX40 agonist ivuxolimab in advanced cancers. The table came from immunoSEQ multiplex PCR; TCRdb's copy has only in-frame clones and leaves some out. The table has fewer than 85,000 clones, 84% seen once. This material consisted of CD4+ or CD8+ T cells sorted from blood, taken in a trial of the OX40 agonist ivuxolimab. These receptors originate from an adult with an advanced solid tumor such as melanoma, head and neck, liver or kidney cancer. CDR3s include the opening cysteine and the closing phenylalanine or tryptophan. A D gene is named only where the DNA matches it firmly. Only some rows state a clone size, as once, few, many or a class for expanded clones.

clone_size	d_call	v_call	j_call	cdr3_aa	cdr3_nt
.	TRBD1	TRBV4-3	TRBJ2-3	CASSQVPGGVTDTQYF	TGCGCCAGCAGCCAAGTTCCAGGGGGCGTGACAGATACGCAGTATTTT
.	.	TRBV5-1	TRBJ2-1	CASSPPRADNEQFF	TGCGCCAGCAGCCCACCGAGGGCCGACAATGAGCAGTTCTTC
.	TRBD2	TRBV10-3	TRBJ2-7	CAISEGLDGYEQYF	TGTGCCATCAGTGAGGGACTAGATGGGTACGAGCAGTACTTC
few	TRBD1	TRBV5-6	TRBJ1-2	CASSLQGSYGYTF	TGTGCCAGCAGCCTACAGGGGAGCTATGGCTACACCTTC
once	.	TRBV28	TRBJ2-5	CASSLLSSVYIQETQYF	TGTGCCAGCAGTTTGCTTTCTTCGGTTTATATCCAAGAGACCCAGTACTTC
once	TRBD1	TRBV29-1	TRBJ2-5	CSVEDGQGAKTQYF	TGCAGCGTTGAAGATGGACAGGGGGCTAAGACCCAGTACTTC
.	.	TRBV27	TRBJ2-7	CASSLRGNSYEQYF	TGTGCCAGCAGTTTACGGGGGAACTCCTACGAGCAGTACTTC
.	TRBD1	TRBV5-1	TRBJ2-3	CASWAGGISDTQYF	TGCGCCAGCTGGGCAGGGGGTATTTCAGATACGCAGTATTTT
.	.	TRBV29-1	TRBJ2-1	CSVGGGPSSAFF	TGCAGCGTTGGGGGGGGCCCGAGTTCGGCGTTCTTC
.	.	TRBV6-4	TRBJ1-2	CASSPGISGYGYTF	TGTGCCAGCAGCCCGGGGATTAGTGGCTATGGCTACACCTTC
.	.	TRBV19	TRBJ1-2	CASSIYRPGSSYGYTF	TGTGCCAGTAGTATTTATAGGCCAGGGTCGTCCTATGGCTACACCTTC
.	TRBD1	TRBV5-1	TRBJ2-2	CASSRTGGYTGELFF	TGCGCCAGCAGCAGGACAGGGGGTTACACCGGGGAGCTGTTTTTT
.	TRBD1	TRBV28	TRBJ2-2	CASSQDRGYTGELFF	TGTGCCAGCAGCCAAGACAGGGGGTACACCGGGGAGCTGTTTTTT
few	TRBD2	TRBV9	TRBJ2-5	CASSVGASGSLGETQYF	TGTGCCAGCAGCGTAGGGGCTAGCGGGAGCCTGGGGGAGACCCAGTACTTC
.	.	TRBV2	TRBJ2-3	CASSETGWAPDTQYF	TGTGCCAGCAGTGAAACAGGGTGGGCACCAGATACGCAGTATTTT
.	.	TRBV4-2	TRBJ2-1	CASSLGQGWGEQFF	TGTGCCAGCAGCTTGGGGCAGGGGTGGGGCGAGCAGTTCTTC
.	TRBD1	TRBV19	TRBJ1-5	CASRQGQGWGNQPQHF	TGTGCCAGTAGACAGGGACAGGGATGGGGCAATCAGCCCCAGCATTTT
.	.	TRBV6-5	TRBJ1-6	CASSSGFYNSPLHF	TGTGCCAGCAGTTCGGGTTTCTATAATTCACCCCTCCACTTT
.	TRBD1	TRBV7-9	TRBJ2-5	CASSRYRGPQETQYF	TGTGCCAGCAGCCGTTACAGGGGTCCCCAAGAGACCCAGTACTTC
.	TRBD2	TRBV4-3	TRBJ2-1	CASSQVAGGPYNEQFF	TGCGCCAGCAGCCAAGTGGCGGGGGGGCCCTACAATGAGCAGTTCTTC
.	.	TRBV5-4	TRBJ2-2	CASSLGGRENTGELFF	TGTGCCAGCAGCTTGGGCGGCAGGGAGAACACCGGGGAGCTGTTTTTT
few	TRBD2	TRBV7-8	TRBJ2-2	CASSDRGTSGAGELFF	TGTGCCAGCAGCGATAGAGGGACTAGTGGGGCCGGGGAGCTGTTTTTT
.	.	TRBV5-1	TRBJ1-2	CASSPSPGVRGYTF	TGCGCCAGCAGCCCCTCCCCTGGGGTGAGGGGCTACACCTTC
.	.	TRBV2	TRBJ1-2	CATTDPRMGYTF	TGTGCCACTACAGACCCACGGATGGGCTACACCTTC
.	TRBD1	TRBV5-1	TRBJ1-2	CASSLGQGNYGYTF	TGCGCCAGCAGCTTGGGACAGGGCAACTATGGCTACACCTTC
once	TRBD1	TRBV23-1	TRBJ1-2	CASRTTGRGDGYTF	TGCGCCAGCAGAACGACAGGGAGAGGCGATGGCTACACCTTC
.	TRBD2	TRBV30	TRBJ2-5	CACRLAGGPETQYF	TGTGCCTGCAGACTAGCGGGAGGGCCAGAGACCCAGTACTTC